The present T cell receptor (beta chain) was sequenced within a study of vaccination effects on CD4 cells after COVID-19. Comments on this clone: Its specificity is not known.

ViraFEST expansion of antigen-specific CD4+ T cells with viral peptide pools preceded sequencing. Subsequent to a culture period of around 10 days, CD4+ T cells were isolated. The person acquired a PCR-confirmed SARS-CoV-2 infection between March and December 2020. Vaccination of participants consisted of two doses of either the BNT162b2 or mRNA-1273 vaccine. Generated by immunoSEQ multiplex PCR, the TCRdb table keeps only in-frame clones and is missing some. Found here are some 14,000 clones, approximately 80% of them singletons; the top ten hold 20% to 25%. Study-level results: Convalescent post-vaccine spike-reactive clones were mostly newly vaccine-induced.

CDR3 length: 15 residues. The V gene lost 10 bases and the J gene lost 1 base, with 18 bases spanning the gap. Germline assignment: CDR1 LNHDA and CDR2 SQIVND (reference sequence). This sequence originates from a human donor who had a prior SARS-CoV-2 infection. The chain joins TRBV19 to TRBJ2-3, with TRBD2 as a possible D gene (5 bases). Sequences were derived from CD4+ T cells from PBMCs cultured with HCoV-NL63 spike peptides, sampled after COVID-19 vaccination. The CDR3 loop is CATLSADSGTDTQYF. The CDR3 bases are TGTGCCACCCTCTCCGCGGATAGCGGCACAGATACGCAGTATTTT.